This T cell receptor beta chain is from a study of regulatory T cells in long-lasting Graves disease. The time point is: persistent/refractory GD, antithyroid drugs over 5 years with positive TRAb. PBMC RNA served as the TCR library source. Library construction for TCR beta used iRepertoire HTBI primers and Arm-PCR of CDR3 regions. TCRdb reanalysed the multiplex PCR reads using MiXCR and keeps one entry per CDR3 protein. Of hundreds of thousands of distinct CDR3 sequences listed, 20% to 25% are singletons. J was trimmed by 4 bases and V by 6 bases; bases with no gene match: 6. The CDR3 is 14 amino acids. Per germline, CDR1 KGHDR and CDR2 SFDVKD.

J is TRBJ2-5 and V is TRBV24-1, with 8 bases aligning to TRBD1. Sequencing was performed on peripheral blood mononuclear cells (PBMCs), taken when the disease was refractory, from a patient treated with antithyroid drugs. The receptor's source is a female donor with Graves disease. CDR3: CATSRTGLGETQYF. The CDR3, as DNA: TGTGCCACCAGTCGGACAGGGCTGGGAGAGACCCAGTACTTC.